This T cell receptor beta chain is drawn from a study of cytomegalovirus exposure and HLA in healthy donors (dated by TCRdb to about 2017). Context from the whole study: In an earlier analysis of approximately 640 of the donors, 250 to 350 Gb of sequence data and 90 million to 130 million unique TCR beta sequences from roughly 200 million T cells were reported. Around 300 gigabases of sequencing data and 80 million or so unique TCR sequences were included in an early release covering under 650 HLA-typed donors. Of the roughly 430 genotyped donors, around 81% fell in the genetic ancestry cluster associated with self-reported Caucasian donors. The study aimed to test whether signatures of past pathogen exposure could be identified by cataloging public T cell receptors. The T cell repertoires of roughly 660 subjects were profiled by immunosequencing and related to cytomegalovirus serostatus. Along with the roughly 610-subject first cohort, a separate validation cohort of more than 90 different subjects was used. To predict cytomegalovirus infection status, the study brought together high-throughput TCR immunosequencing, statistical association of individual TCRs with disease status, and machine learning. To study patterns of TCR occurrence, a later analysis re-analyzed previously published TCR beta repertoires from under 750 donors and added high-resolution HLA genotyping. Rather than using new phenotypic data, the later analysis identified candidate immune exposures from TCR beta sequences and from how often those sequences occurred across donors. To decide whether each TCR beta V gene segment behaved as functional or pseudogenic, an earlier analysis of several hundred of the donors relied on high-throughput TCR beta sequencing. Alongside the repertoire data, information on donor age, sex, ethnicity and CMV serostatus was compiled. In a later genetic analysis, genome-wide SNP genotypes for 398 of the 666 donors were used, and that subset was treated as a discovery cohort. Every repertoire in the discovery cohort had been generated on one and the same sequencing platform. HLA typing covered class I and class II loci at four-digit resolution. Typing coverage varied by locus: roughly 620-640 donors for A, B, C, DRB1 and DQB1; approximately 560 for DQA1; over 600 for DPA1; roughly 450 for DPB1. Four to six DR-DQ haplotypes were handled as single units for association and clustering, since linkage in the cohort was strong. Among 398 genotyped donors of the cohort, an average of approximately 230,000 unique TCR beta nucleotide sequences were sequenced per donor, roughly 20% of them non-productive. The investigation overall reported the following: Three of the identified cytomegalovirus-associated TCR beta chains were confirmed in vitro to be specific for cytomegalovirus antigens. The authors suggested that the approach could potentially be generalized to other disease states and immunological phenotypes. In a later genetic analysis, fewer N-insertions in productive TCRs were reported among donors in an Asian-associated ancestry cluster than the approximately 710-donor mean. In a later analysis, HLA-associated TCR beta chains were found to be more clonally expanded and to have lower generation probabilities than equally common non-associated chains. Sequencing depth was assumed to be roughly uniform across donors in the presence/absence analyses, though that assumption may not hold. A group of highly shared sequence variants was considered likely to be a technical artifact of the sequencing pipeline. In both the original and validation cohorts, the classifier was reported to diagnose cytomegalovirus status with high specificity and sensitivity. Linkage disequilibrium might explain the correlated functional status among segregating V segments, but an unknown experimental factor could not be excluded. A further reported finding was that TCR beta sequences accurately predicted the HLA-A and HLA-B alleles for most subjects in the first cohort. At a false discovery rate of 0.05, a later analysis linked 15,000 to 20,000 TCR beta sequences to specific HLA alleles. While some public TCRs were present in many individuals, most TCR sequences turned up only very rarely across donors. A total of roughly 160 TCR beta chains were listed by the study as associated with cytomegalovirus. In a later analysis, most CMV-associated TCR beta chains were found to appear HLA-restricted, with HLA associations seemingly driven largely by CMV exposure. In an earlier analysis of approximately 590 of the donors, most TCR beta V segments were observed in productive rearrangements about 87% or about 30% of the time, broadly matching IMGT annotations. Around 16 rarely observed V segments, including chromosome 9 orphons, were excluded from the earlier analysis of several hundred of the donors because counts were too low. Only TCR beta chains were sequenced in this cohort, and the absence of alpha or paired-chain data limited detectable features. Some IMGT-functional V segments, including TRBV6-2 and TRBV6-3, could not be distinguished by the 87-base-pair reads and were therefore excluded. Assigning TCR associations to individual alleles was difficult when HLA alleles, especially DR and DQ, strongly co-occurred. For the cohort, immune exposure information was limited to CMV serostatus. A later analysis found that TCR association rates varied across HLA loci, with DRB1 alleles showing the most associated TCRs and HLA-C alleles the fewest. Because HLA typing was missing for some donors at each locus, association tests included only the typed subset. In a later analysis, several top co-occurrence clusters were reported to appear linked to parvovirus B19, influenza, CMV and Epstein-Barr virus. An association between a missense DCLRE1C variant and V-gene and J-gene trimming of TCR beta chains was found in a later genetic analysis and replicated in an independent cohort.

For this clone: Its antigen remains undetermined. Base qualities were left out, and no much larger clone turns up one base away.

Library prep was done by the immunoSEQ multiplex PCR assay. For the multiplex PCR, a mixture combining 60 forward primers for TCR Vbeta segments and 13 reverse primers for TCR Jbeta segments was used. A multiplex PCR assay on genomic DNA amplified the CDR3 region of rearranged TCR beta genes. On the Illumina HiSeq System, the amplified TCR beta libraries were sequenced as 87-base-pair reads. In the original analysis: A later analysis tallied 75 million to 85 million unique TCR beta chains across the 700 or so repertoires, and about 10 million of those chains were shared by two or more donors. Raw reads were error-corrected and collapsed into unique sequences by a nearest-neighbor algorithm in which closely related sequences were merged to remove PCR and sequencing errors. To assign V, D and J gene segments, CDR3 sequences were aligned to IMGT reference sequences. For a sequence to be retained, at least a six-nucleotide match to both a V gene segment and a J gene segment was required. A rearrangement counted as productive if the CDR3 had no stop codons and remained in frame with V and J, and every other rearrangement counted as non-productive. Following IMGT convention, CDR3 was defined as the stretch from the second conserved V-encoded cysteine up to the conserved J-encoded phenylalanine. The earlier analysis of approximately 590 of the donors excluded any sequence lacking an unambiguous match to a single V gene segment. An earlier analysis of a few hundred of the donors classified V segments as functional when productive rearrangements were above 56.7% and as segregating when the standard deviation between donors was above 5%. To diagnose cytomegalovirus status from the catalog of TCR beta chain sequences, a statistical classification framework was built. In a later analysis, V and J genes were assigned by comparing TCR nucleotide sequences against IMGT/GENE-DB human TR gene sequences. In a later analysis, CDR3 sequences and most-parsimonious VDJ recombination scenarios were assigned using the TCRdist pipeline. In a later analysis, each TCR beta chain was defined by its CDR3 amino acid sequence together with its V-gene family, and reads lacking a unique V-gene family were excluded. To address suspected cross-contamination and a sequencing artifact, a later analysis removed several hundred highly shared, low-generation-probability nucleotide sequences. For each public chain, a later analysis derived a clonal expansion index from normalized ranks of inferred template counts within each repertoire. Generation probabilities in a later analysis came from a VDJ recombination model fitted to out-of-frame rearrangements, and those results were checked against IGoR. A later analysis scored TCR-TCR, TCR-HLA and TCR-CMV co-occurrence with hypergeometric tests, applying a repertoire-size bias correction to TCR pairs. In a later analysis, false discovery rates were estimated by permuting HLA or CMV assignments 20 times. In a later analysis, co-occurring TCRs were grouped using DBSCAN, and TCRdist sequence similarity was added for clustering within HLA-allele-positive subsets. Co-occurrence clustering excluded repertoires with fewer than 30,000 or more than 120,000 public chains, plus five with anomalous nucleotide sharing. In TCRdb, the immuneACCESS table is reduced to in-frame sequences with V and J assigned. These tables do not hold every clone; where another copy was compared, an unresolved V gene accounts for under half, and the others remain unexplained. Clone size and the V and J calls come from that table; the DNA yielded D and trimming. The sample table contains some 110,000 clones; only one count was recorded for roughly 76% of them. Roughly 16% of the sample is taken by the ten largest.

Unmatched junction bases come to 0, with V trimmed by 4 bases and J by 1 base. Inclusive of the bounding cysteine and phenylalanine, the CDR3 is 14 residues long. Of the read, only the CDR3 DNA is kept; its 42 bases are in frame from base 1. Reading the germline V gene gives CDR1 SGHRS and CDR2 YFSETQ. The cohort was made up of 500 to 850 healthy bone marrow donors. At the time of sampling, every cohort member was nominally healthy, though immune exposures that went unrecorded were likely present. The donor was CMV seropositive and belonged to the group of over 250 seropositive cohort members. A peripheral blood sample was collected from each donor, and TCR beta sequencing was performed on peripheral blood mononuclear cells. The Qiagen DNeasy Blood Extraction Kit was used to extract genomic DNA from the blood cell samples.

Material for sequencing was PBMCs. The sequence came from a man in his fifties in good health and CMV-seropositive. The chain is assembled from TRBV5-1 and TRBJ2-5; 11 middle bases align to TRBD2. The base sequence is TGCGCCAGCAGCGGGACTAGCGGCCAAGAGACCCAGTACTTC. Translated, it reads CASSGTSGQETQYF.